The clone carrying this T cell receptor beta chain occurred many times. The antigen remains unidentified. The source of the sample is a study of identical twins. Points from the study as a whole: There was an excess of low generation probability in the out-of-frame alpha sequences that twins shared. The models systematically underestimated how much out-of-frame TCR alpha was shared in monozygotic twins.

From the 5' RACE reads, TCRdb called clonotypes with MiXCR, one entry per CDR3 protein. The sample comprises roughly 200,000 distinct CDR3 sequences, 6% to 9% of which are singletons, and approximately 2% rests with the top ten. The V segment lost 2 bases and the J segment 1 base; nucleotides outside the gene matches: 1. Germline loops: CDR1 SGHVS, CDR2 FNYEAQ. CDR3 length: 16 residues. The same sample was also studied in work on yellow fever vaccine responses in identical twins.

The receptor's source is a woman aged 18-29 years in good health. This rearrangement joins TRBV7-6 to TRBJ2-1, with 11 bases fitting TRBD2. The sample comprised memory (CD45RO+) T cells sorted from blood. The CDR3 DNA follows: TGTGCCAGCAGCTTATCTAGCGGGAGGTCCTACAATGAGCAGTTCTTC. Translating it yields CASSLSSGRSYNEQFF.